The rows below give T cell receptor beta chains drawn from one sample of a study of blood T cell repertoires in COVID-19. TCRdb's table, derived via immunoSEQ multiplex PCR, lists solely in-frame clones and lacks some. Counted here are just over 300,000 clones, roughly 89% occurring once; the ten biggest clones make up around 4.5%. The sequencing sample was made of PBMCs or T cells enriched from blood (not recorded which). Receptors were obtained from a woman younger than 30 with acute COVID-19. Each CDR3 is given with its conserved first and last residue. Each record gives: CDR3 length, clone size, D gene, J gene, V gene, CDR3 protein, CDR3 DNA. A D gene is named only where the DNA matches it firmly. Not every row has a clone size; where given, it reads once, few, many or a size class.

length: 17; size: once; D: NA; J: TRBJ2-7; V: TRBV28; CDR3: CASTSAYRTPLSYEQYF; DNA: TGTGCCAGCACCTCTGCTTATCGCACACCATTAAGCTACGAGCAGTACTTC
length: 16; size: NA; D: TRBD2; J: TRBJ2-5; V: TRBV5-5; CDR3: CASSLAMGLASETQYF; DNA: TGTGCCAGCAGCTTGGCAATGGGACTAGCGTCGGAGACCCAGTACTTC
length: 12; size: NA; D: NA; J: TRBJ1-6; V: TRBV28; CDR3: CASSWEGATAHF; DNA: TGTGCCAGCAGTTGGGAGGGTGCTACGGCCCACTTT
length: 15; size: NA; D: NA; J: TRBJ2-7; V: TRBV28; CDR3: CASSLRQGAGDEQYF; DNA: TGTGCCAGCAGTTTAAGGCAGGGGGCGGGGGACGAGCAGTACTTC
length: 14; size: NA; D: TRBD1; J: TRBJ1-2; V: TRBV19; CDR3: CASSSGTVNYGYTF; DNA: TGTGCCAGTAGTTCCGGGACAGTCAACTATGGCTACACCTTC
length: 14; size: NA; D: TRBD1; J: TRBJ1-2; V: TRBV7-9; CDR3: CASSFARQGYGYTF; DNA: TGTGCCAGCAGCTTCGCGCGACAGGGCTATGGCTACACCTTC
length: 14; size: NA; D: TRBD2; J: TRBJ2-3; V: TRBV2; CDR3: CASMLRESPDTQYF; DNA: TGTGCCAGCATGTTGCGGGAGTCGCCAGATACGCAGTATTTT
length: 17; size: NA; D: TRBD1; J: TRBJ1-5; V: TRBV3-1/TRBV3-2; CDR3: CASSLGSWGQPNQPQHF; DNA: TGTGCCAGCAGCCTTGGGTCTTGGGGACAGCCGAATCAGCCCCAGCATTTT
length: 13; size: NA; D: TRBD2; J: TRBJ2-1; V: TRBV28; CDR3: CASSLLGLADQFF; DNA: TGTGCCAGCAGTTTGCTAGGACTAGCGGATCAGTTCTTC
length: 13; size: NA; D: NA; J: TRBJ2-2; V: TRBV27; CDR3: CASSITRAGELFF; DNA: TGTGCCAGCAGCATCACGAGGGCCGGGGAGCTGTTTTTT
length: 15; size: NA; D: NA; J: TRBJ2-1; V: TRBV11-3; CDR3: CASSFLAGSPGEQFF; DNA: TGTGCCAGCAGCTTCTTAGCTGGGAGCCCAGGTGAGCAGTTCTTC
length: 16; size: NA; D: TRBD1; J: TRBJ2-5; V: TRBV27; CDR3: CASSPYRQGSRETQYF; DNA: TGTGCCAGCAGCCCGTACCGACAGGGTAGTCGGGAGACCCAGTACTTC
length: 14; size: NA; D: NA; J: TRBJ2-7; V: TRBV11-3; CDR3: CASSLEGQSYEQYF; DNA: TGTGCCAGCAGCTTAGAGGGGCAGTCCTACGAGCAGTACTTC
length: 14; size: NA; D: NA; J: TRBJ1-2; V: TRBV27; CDR3: CASSLSLGRHGYTF; DNA: TGTGCCAGCAGCCTCTCCCTGGGGAGGCACGGCTACACCTTC
length: 12; size: NA; D: NA; J: TRBJ2-7; V: TRBV18; CDR3: CASSLPIGEQYF; DNA: TGTGCCAGCTCACTACCTATCGGCGAGCAGTACTTC
length: 14; size: once; D: NA; J: TRBJ1-6; V: TRBV11-3; CDR3: CASTQRGASSPLHF; DNA: TGTGCCAGCACCCAACGTGGGGCGAGCTCACCCCTCCACTTT
length: 15; size: once; D: NA; J: TRBJ1-1; V: TRBV27; CDR3: CASSLSGSGSTEAFF; DNA: TGTGCCAGCAGTTTATCAGGTTCGGGGAGCACTGAAGCTTTCTTT
length: 15; size: NA; D: NA; J: TRBJ1-1; V: TRBV10-3; CDR3: CAISENQGLNTEAFF; DNA: TGTGCCATCAGTGAGAATCAGGGCTTGAACACTGAAGCTTTCTTT
length: 17; size: NA; D: NA; J: TRBJ2-1; V: TRBV9; CDR3: CASSPTGLARTYNEQFF; DNA: TGTGCCAGCAGCCCTACGGGGTTAGCCCGTACCTACAATGAGCAGTTCTTC
length: 15; size: NA; D: NA; J: TRBJ2-1; V: TRBV7-2; CDR3: CASRLPGTGNNEQFF; DNA: TGTGCCAGCAGGCTGCCAGGGACTGGCAACAATGAGCAGTTCTTC
length: 16; size: NA; D: NA; J: TRBJ2-7; V: TRBV12-5; CDR3: CASGLSKTGSPYEQYF; DNA: TGTGCTAGTGGTTTGTCAAAAACGGGGTCCCCCTACGAGCAGTACTTC
length: 14; size: NA; D: TRBD2; J: TRBJ2-1; V: TRBV6-2/TRBV6-3; CDR3: CASSSSGRAPEQFF; DNA: TGTGCCAGCAGTTCTAGCGGGAGGGCCCCTGAGCAGTTCTTC
length: 15; size: once; D: TRBD2; J: TRBJ2-1; V: TRBV9; CDR3: CASSATSGGYNEQFF; DNA: TGTGCCAGCAGCGCTACTAGCGGGGGCTACAATGAGCAGTTCTTC
length: 13; size: NA; D: TRBD1; J: TRBJ2-1; V: TRBV5-1; CDR3: CASSYGQVNEQFF; DNA: TGCGCCAGCAGCTACGGACAGGTCAATGAGCAGTTCTTC
length: 14; size: NA; D: NA; J: TRBJ1-2; V: TRBV10-3; CDR3: CAISGGAGDYGYTF; DNA: TGTGCCATCAGTGGAGGAGCGGGAGACTATGGCTACACCTTC
length: 16; size: NA; D: TRBD2; J: TRBJ2-7; V: TRBV19; CDR3: CASSIGPSSGSYEQYF; DNA: TGTGCCAGTAGTATAGGCCCAAGTAGCGGGAGTTACGAGCAGTACTTC
length: 12; size: NA; D: NA; J: TRBJ1-5; V: TRBV23-1; CDR3: CASSQSNQPQHF; DNA: TGCGCCAGCAGTCAGTCTAATCAGCCCCAGCATTTT
length: 14; size: NA; D: TRBD2; J: TRBJ2-2; V: TRBV5-4; CDR3: CASRGPGGGGELFF; DNA: TGTGCCAGCAGGGGTCCAGGCGGGGGCGGGGAGCTGTTTTTT
length: 17; size: NA; D: TRBD2; J: TRBJ2-7; V: TRBV28; CDR3: CASSPADEAGDRYEQYF; DNA: TGTGCCAGCAGCCCTGCCGATGAGGCGGGGGATCGGTACGAGCAGTACTTC
length: 15; size: few; D: NA; J: TRBJ1-5; V: TRBV28; CDR3: CASSRSQGLLSTQHF; DNA: TGTGCCAGCAGTCGCTCCCAGGGGCTCCTTTCGACCCAGCATTTT
length: 12; size: NA; D: NA; J: TRBJ1-5; V: TRBV28; CDR3: CASRQGSQPQHF; DNA: TGTGCCAGCAGGCAGGGCAGTCAGCCCCAGCATTTT
length: 14; size: NA; D: NA; J: TRBJ1-3; V: TRBV7-9; CDR3: CASSVQGSGNTIYF; DNA: TGTGCCAGCAGCGTACAGGGCTCTGGAAACACCATATATTTT
length: 15; size: NA; D: TRBD1; J: TRBJ1-5; V: TRBV19; CDR3: CASRDRGISNQPQHF; DNA: TGTGCCAGTAGGGACAGGGGAATTAGCAATCAGCCCCAGCATTTT
length: 13; size: NA; D: TRBD1; J: TRBJ2-5; V: TRBV7-9; CDR3: CASGRQGWETQYF; DNA: TGTGCCAGCGGACGACAGGGATGGGAGACCCAGTACTTC
length: 14; size: NA; D: TRBD1; J: TRBJ1-2; V: TRBV14; CDR3: CASSHWTGGDGYTF; DNA: TGTGCCAGCAGTCACTGGACAGGGGGCGATGGCTACACCTTC
length: 16; size: NA; D: TRBD1; J: TRBJ2-6; V: TRBV5-1; CDR3: CASSLIRGLGANVLTF; DNA: TGCGCCAGCAGCCTAATCAGGGGGCTAGGGGCCAACGTCCTGACTTTC
length: 15; size: NA; D: TRBD2; J: TRBJ2-7; V: TRBV5-1; CDR3: CASSLELAGGYEQYF; DNA: TGCGCCAGCAGCTTGGAGCTAGCGGGAGGGTACGAGCAGTACTTC
length: 19; size: NA; D: TRBD1; J: TRBJ2-1; V: TRBV27; CDR3: CASSPDRGLSGSSYNEQFF; DNA: TGTGCCAGCAGCCCTGACAGGGGCTTATCCGGGAGCTCCTACAATGAGCAGTTCTTC
length: 17; size: NA; D: TRBD2; J: TRBJ2-2; V: TRBV2; CDR3: CASKFGIAGVGTGELFF; DNA: TGTGCCAGCAAGTTTGGGATAGCGGGAGTCGGGACCGGGGAGCTGTTTTTT
length: 18; size: NA; D: TRBD1; J: TRBJ2-3; V: TRBV5-6; CDR3: CASRLRDRGRPRGDTQYF; DNA: TGTGCCAGCAGGCTCCGGGACAGGGGGCGCCCCCGAGGAGATACGCAGTATTTT
length: 13; size: NA; D: NA; J: TRBJ1-2; V: TRBV5-1; CDR3: CASSLRGLPGYTF; DNA: TGCGCCAGCAGCTTGCGGGGTCTCCCGGGCTACACCTTC
length: 15; size: once; D: TRBD2; J: TRBJ2-1; V: TRBV7-9; CDR3: CASSFSGRAGNEQFF; DNA: TGTGCCAGCAGCTTTAGCGGGAGGGCCGGAAATGAGCAGTTCTTC
length: 18; size: NA; D: NA; J: TRBJ2-7; V: TRBV21-1; CDR3: CASSKVGTSGRANYEQYF; DNA: TGTGCCAGCAGCAAAGTCGGGACTAGCGGGAGGGCCAATTACGAGCAGTACTTC
length: 15; size: NA; D: TRBD1; J: TRBJ2-2; V: TRBV19; CDR3: CASSTQGAQVGELFF; DNA: TGTGCCAGTAGTACCCAGGGGGCGCAAGTCGGGGAGCTGTTTTTT
length: 14; size: NA; D: TRBD1; J: TRBJ2-1; V: TRBV9; CDR3: CASSPQGAVNEQFF; DNA: TGTGCCAGCAGCCCGCAGGGGGCGGTCAATGAGCAGTTCTTC
length: 15; size: NA; D: NA; J: TRBJ1-1; V: TRBV28; CDR3: CASSLQGEMNTEAFF; DNA: TGTGCCAGCAGTTTACAGGGTGAAATGAACACTGAAGCTTTCTTT
length: 15; size: NA; D: NA; J: TRBJ1-1; V: TRBV1; CDR3: CTSSRSRGRDTEAFF; DNA: TGCACCAGCAGCCGATCCAGGGGGCGAGACACTGAAGCTTTCTTT
length: 13; size: NA; D: NA; J: TRBJ1-3; V: TRBV30; CDR3: CAWSEATGNTIYF; DNA: TGTGCCTGGAGTGAAGCTACTGGAAACACCATATATTTT